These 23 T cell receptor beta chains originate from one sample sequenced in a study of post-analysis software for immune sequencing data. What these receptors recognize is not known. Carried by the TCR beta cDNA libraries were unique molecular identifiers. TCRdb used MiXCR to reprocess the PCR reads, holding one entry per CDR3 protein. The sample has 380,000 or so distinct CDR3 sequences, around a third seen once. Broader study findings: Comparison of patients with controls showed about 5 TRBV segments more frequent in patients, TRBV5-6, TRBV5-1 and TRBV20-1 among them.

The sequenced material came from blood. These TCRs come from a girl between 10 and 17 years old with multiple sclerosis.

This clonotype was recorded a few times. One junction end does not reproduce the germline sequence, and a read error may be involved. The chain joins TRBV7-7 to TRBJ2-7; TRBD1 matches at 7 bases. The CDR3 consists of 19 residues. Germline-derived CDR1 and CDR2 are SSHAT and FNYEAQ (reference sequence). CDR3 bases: TGTGCTAGCAGCTTAGCTAAGGAGACAGGGTATCTTTCTTCCTACGAGCAGTACTTC. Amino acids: CASSLAKETGYLSSYEQYF. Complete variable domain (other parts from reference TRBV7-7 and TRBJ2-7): GAGVSQSPRYKVTKRGQDVTLRCDPISSHATLYWYQQALGQGPEFLTYFNYEAQPDKSGLPSDRFSAERPEGSISTLTIQRTEQRDSAMYRCASSLAKETGYLSSYEQYFGPGTRLTVT.

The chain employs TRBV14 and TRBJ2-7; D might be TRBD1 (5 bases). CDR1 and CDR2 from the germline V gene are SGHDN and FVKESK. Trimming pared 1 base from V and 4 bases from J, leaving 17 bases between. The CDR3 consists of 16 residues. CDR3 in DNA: TGTGCCAGCAGCCAAGCTAGGGGTCTTCAGGGTTACGAGCAGTACTTC. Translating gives CASSQARGLQGYEQYF.

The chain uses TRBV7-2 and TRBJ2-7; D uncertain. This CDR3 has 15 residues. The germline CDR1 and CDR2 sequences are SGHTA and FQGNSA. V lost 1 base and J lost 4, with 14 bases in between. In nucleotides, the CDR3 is TGTGCCAGCAGCTTAGGGTCCCTTGGCCGTTACGAGCAGTACTTC. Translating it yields CASSLGSLGRYEQYF. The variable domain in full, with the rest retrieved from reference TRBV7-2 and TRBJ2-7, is GAGVSQSPSNKVTEKGKDVELRCDPISGHTALYWYRQSLGQGLEFLIYFQGNSAPDKSGLPSDRFSAERTGGSVSTLTIQRTQQEDSAVYLCASSLGSLGRYEQYFGPGTRLTVT.

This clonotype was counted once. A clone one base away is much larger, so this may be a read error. CDR3 in amino acids: CACSVAVQNGATQYF. The CDR3 DNA sequence: TGTGCCTGCAGCGTAGCTGTCCAGAACGGAGCTACGCAGTATTTT. This rearrangement joins TRBV9 to TRBJ2-3; no firm D call. This CDR3 is 15 amino acids long. Germline lookup yields CDR1 SGDLS and CDR2 YYNGEE.

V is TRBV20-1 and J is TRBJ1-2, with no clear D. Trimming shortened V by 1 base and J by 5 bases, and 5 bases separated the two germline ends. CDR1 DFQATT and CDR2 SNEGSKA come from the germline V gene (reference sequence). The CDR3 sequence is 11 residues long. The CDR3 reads CSARGVYGYTF. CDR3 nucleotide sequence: TGCAGTGCTAGAGGAGTTTATGGCTACACCTTC.

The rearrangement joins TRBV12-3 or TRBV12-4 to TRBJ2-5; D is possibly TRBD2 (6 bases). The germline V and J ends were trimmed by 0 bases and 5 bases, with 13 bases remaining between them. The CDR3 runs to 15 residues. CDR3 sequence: CASSLAVPGRETQYF. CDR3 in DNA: TGTGCCAGCAGTTTAGCGGTCCCAGGGAGGGAGACCCAGTACTTC.

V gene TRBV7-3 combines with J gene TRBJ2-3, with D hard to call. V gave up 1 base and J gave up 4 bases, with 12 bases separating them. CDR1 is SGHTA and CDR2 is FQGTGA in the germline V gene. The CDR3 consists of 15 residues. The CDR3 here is CASSLSGEEPDTQYF. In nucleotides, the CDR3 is TGTGCCAGCAGCTTAAGCGGCGAAGAGCCAGATACGCAGTATTTT.

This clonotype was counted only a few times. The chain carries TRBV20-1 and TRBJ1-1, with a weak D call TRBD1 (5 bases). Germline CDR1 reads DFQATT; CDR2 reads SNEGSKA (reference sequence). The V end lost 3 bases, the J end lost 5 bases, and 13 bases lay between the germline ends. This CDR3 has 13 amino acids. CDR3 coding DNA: TGCAGTGCTAGGCTGGGGGTAAGAACTGAAGCTTTCTTT. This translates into CSARLGVRTEAFF.

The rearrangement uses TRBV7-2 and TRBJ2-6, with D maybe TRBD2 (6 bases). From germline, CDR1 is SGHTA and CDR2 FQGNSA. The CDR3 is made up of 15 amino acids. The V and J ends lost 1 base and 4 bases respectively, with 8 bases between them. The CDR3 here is CASSLGGVGANVLTF. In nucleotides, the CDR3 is TGTGCCAGCAGCTTAGGGGGGGTCGGGGCCAACGTCCTGACTTTC. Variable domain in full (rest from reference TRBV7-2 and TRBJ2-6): GAGVSQSPSNKVTEKGKDVELRCDPISGHTALYWYRQSLGQGLEFLIYFQGNSAPDKSGLPSDRFSAERTGGSVSTLTIQRTQQEDSAVYLCASSLGGVGANVLTFGAGSRLTVL.

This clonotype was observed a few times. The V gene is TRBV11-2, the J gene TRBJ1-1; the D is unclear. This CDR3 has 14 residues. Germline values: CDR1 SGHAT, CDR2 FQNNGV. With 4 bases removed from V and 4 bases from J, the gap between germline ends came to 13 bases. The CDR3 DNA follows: TGTGCCAGCAGCTCACCAAAAGATAGCACTGAAGCTTTCTTT. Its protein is CASSSPKDSTEAFF.

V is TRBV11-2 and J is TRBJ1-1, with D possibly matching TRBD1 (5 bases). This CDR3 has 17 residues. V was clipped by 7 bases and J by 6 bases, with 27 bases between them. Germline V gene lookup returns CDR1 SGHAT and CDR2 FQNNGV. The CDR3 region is CASTVGWGSYSPSEAFF. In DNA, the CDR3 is TGTGCCAGCACCGTGGGGTGGGGGTCGTACAGCCCTTCTGAAGCTTTCTTT.

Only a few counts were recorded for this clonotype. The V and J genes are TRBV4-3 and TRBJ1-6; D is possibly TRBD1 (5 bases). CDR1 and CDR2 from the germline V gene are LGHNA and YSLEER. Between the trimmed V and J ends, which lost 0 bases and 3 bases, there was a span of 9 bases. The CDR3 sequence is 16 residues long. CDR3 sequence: CASSQDSGGYNSPLHF. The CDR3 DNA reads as TGCGCCAGCAGCCAAGATTCGGGGGGCTATAATTCACCCCTCCACTTT.

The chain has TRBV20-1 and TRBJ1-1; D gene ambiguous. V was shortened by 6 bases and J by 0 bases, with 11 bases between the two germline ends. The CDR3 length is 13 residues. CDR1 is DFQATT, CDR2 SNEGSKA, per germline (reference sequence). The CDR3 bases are TGCAGTGCCCGCATGGGGATGAACACTGAAGCTTTCTTT. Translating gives CSARMGMNTEAFF.

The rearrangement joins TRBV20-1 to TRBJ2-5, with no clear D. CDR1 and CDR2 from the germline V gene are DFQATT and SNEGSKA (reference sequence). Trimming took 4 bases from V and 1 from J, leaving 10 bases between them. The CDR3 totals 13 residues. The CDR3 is CSAIIDLQETQYF. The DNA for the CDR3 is TGCAGTGCTATTATTGATCTCCAAGAGACCCAGTACTTC.

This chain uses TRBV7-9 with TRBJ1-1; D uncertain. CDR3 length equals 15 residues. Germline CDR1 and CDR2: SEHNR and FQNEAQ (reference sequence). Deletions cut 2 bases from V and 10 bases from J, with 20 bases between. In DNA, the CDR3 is TGTGCCAGCAGCTTATGGGCGACCGGAACCGATGGAGCTTTCTTT. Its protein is CASSLWATGTDGAFF.

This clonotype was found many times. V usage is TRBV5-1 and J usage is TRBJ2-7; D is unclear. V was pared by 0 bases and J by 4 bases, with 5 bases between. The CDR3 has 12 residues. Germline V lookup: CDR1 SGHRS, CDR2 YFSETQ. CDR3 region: CASSLERYEQYF. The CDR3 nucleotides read TGCGCCAGCAGCTTGGAACGATACGAGCAGTACTTC.

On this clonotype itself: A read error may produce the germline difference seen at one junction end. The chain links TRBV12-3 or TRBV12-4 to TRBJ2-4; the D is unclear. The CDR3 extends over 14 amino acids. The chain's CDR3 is CVSSFPRVPNIQYF. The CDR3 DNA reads TGTGTCAGCAGTTTCCCAAGGGTGCCGAACATTCAGTACTTC.

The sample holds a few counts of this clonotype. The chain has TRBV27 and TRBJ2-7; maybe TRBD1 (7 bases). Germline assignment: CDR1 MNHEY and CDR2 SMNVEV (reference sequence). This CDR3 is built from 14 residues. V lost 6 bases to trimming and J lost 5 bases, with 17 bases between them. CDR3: CASRKLQGRHEQYF. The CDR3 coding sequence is TGTGCCAGCAGGAAATTACAGGGGAGGCACGAGCAGTACTTC.

As DNA, the CDR3 is TGTGCCAGCAGTTACTGGACAGGGTCTGAAGCTTTCTTT. This translates into CASSYWTGSEAFF. This chain links TRBV6-5 with TRBJ1-1; 8 positions match TRBD1. J gave up 6 bases and V 1 base, and 1 base lay outside the gene matches. This CDR3 spans 13 amino acids. Germline V gene data show CDR1 as MNHEY and CDR2 as SVGAGI.

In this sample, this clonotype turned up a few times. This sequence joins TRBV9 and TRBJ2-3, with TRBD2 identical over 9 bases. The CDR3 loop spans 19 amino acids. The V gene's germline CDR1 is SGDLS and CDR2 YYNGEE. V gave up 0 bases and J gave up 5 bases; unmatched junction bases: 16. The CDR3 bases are TGTGCCAGCAGCGTAGCTACGGACAGCGGGGGGACAGTTAGAGATACGCAGTATTTT. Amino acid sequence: CASSVATDSGGTVRDTQYF.

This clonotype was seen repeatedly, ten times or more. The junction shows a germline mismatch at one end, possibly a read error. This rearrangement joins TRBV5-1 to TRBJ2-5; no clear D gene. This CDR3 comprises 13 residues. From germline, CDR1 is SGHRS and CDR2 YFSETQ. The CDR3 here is CASSLGGQETQYF. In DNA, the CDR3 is TGTGCCAGCAGCTTGGGCGGACAAGAGACCCAGTACTTC.

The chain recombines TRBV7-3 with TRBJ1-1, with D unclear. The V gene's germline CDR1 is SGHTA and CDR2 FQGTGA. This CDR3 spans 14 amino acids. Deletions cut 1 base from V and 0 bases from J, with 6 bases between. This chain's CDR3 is CASSLSSMNTEAFF. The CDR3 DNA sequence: TGTGCCAGCAGCTTAAGCAGTATGAACACTGAAGCTTTCTTT.

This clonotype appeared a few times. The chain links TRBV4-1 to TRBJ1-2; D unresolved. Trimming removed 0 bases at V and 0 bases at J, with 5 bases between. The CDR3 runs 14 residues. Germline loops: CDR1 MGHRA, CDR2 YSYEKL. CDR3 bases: TGCGCCAGCAGCCAAGAAATGACTAACTATGGCTACACCTTC. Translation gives CASSQEMTNYGYTF.